A single sample gave rise to the 26 T cell receptor beta chains below, sequenced in a study of T cell clones after liver transplantation. Libraries were prepared by immunoSEQ multiplex PCR; TCRdb keeps only in-frame clonotypes and omits some of them. The repertoire has tens of thousands of clones, 70% of them found once; the top ten carry about 3%. The sequencing here drew on CD4+ T cells from blood, taken at the roughly 16-month timepoint. The receptor source for this set is a human patient who received a liver transplant. Among the T cells, some may be from the graft donor.

CDR3 amino acids: CASSWGTTALSSTDTQYF. The DNA of the CDR3 is TGCGCCAGCAGCTGGGGGACGACAGCCCTGAGTAGCACAGATACGCAGTATTTT. The V and J genes are TRBV5-1 and TRBJ2-3; possibly TRBD1 or TRBD2 for D (5 bases each). V lost 3 bases and J 0 bases, leaving 20 bases between the germline ends. The CDR3 sequence is 18 residues long. Germline values: CDR1 SGHRS, CDR2 YFSETQ.

The V call is TRBV9, the J call TRBJ2-7; D gene ambiguous. V was clipped by 8 bases and J by 4 bases, with 7 bases between them. CDR3 size: 10 residues. Germline CDR1 reads SGDLS; CDR2 reads YYNGEE. The CDR3 loop reads CARTRYEQYV. The CDR3, as DNA: TGTGCCAGAACCCGATACGAGCAGTACGTC.

Written as DNA, the CDR3 is TGTGCTAGTGGTTTTATCCCCCCAGCGGGGGGCCAAGAGACCCAGTACTTC. It is translated as CASGFIPPAGGQETQYF. The rearrangement links TRBV12-5 to TRBJ2-5, with TRBD2 identical over 9 bases. CDR1 LGHNT and CDR2 FRNRAP come from the germline V gene. This CDR3 spans 17 amino acids. J was trimmed by 1 base and V by 3 bases; bases with no gene match: 9.

The CDR3 sequence: CASRLGQTYEQYV. For the CDR3, the DNA is TGTGCCAGCAGACTCGGACAGACCTACGAGCAGTACGTC. This chain connects TRBV6-1 to TRBJ2-7; a possible D gene is TRBD1 (6 bases). V lost 6 bases to trimming and J lost 2 bases, with 11 bases between them. The length of the CDR3 is 13 residues. Germline CDR1 MNHNS, CDR2 SASEGT.

The J gene is TRBJ2-3, the V gene TRBV28; D remains unclear. V lost 4 bases and J 4 bases, leaving 6 bases between the germline ends. This CDR3 has 12 amino acids. Germline loops: CDR1 MDHEN, CDR2 SYDVKM. CDR3 loop: CASSSPPDTQYF. The CDR3 DNA follows: TGTGCCAGCAGTTCCCCCCCAGATACGCAGTATTTT.

The CDR3 protein is CASSLYGGETQYF. The CDR3 region has the DNA TGTGCCAGCAGCTTGTACGGGGGAGAGACCCAGTACTTC. J is TRBJ2-5 and V is TRBV5-6, with D possibly being TRBD2 (6 bases). The V and J ends lost 1 base and 4 bases respectively, with 8 bases between them. CDR1 SGHDT and CDR2 YYEEEE come from the germline V gene. The CDR3 runs to 13 residues.

The rearrangement joins TRBV19 to TRBJ1-2, with D perhaps TRBD1 (5 bases). V gave up 7 bases and J gave up 2 bases, with 17 bases separating them. Germline V gene lookup returns CDR1 LNHDA and CDR2 SQIVND (reference sequence). This CDR3 is built from 15 residues. CDR3 region: CASNPSGTENYGYTF. CDR3 sequence (DNA): TGTGCCAGTAATCCCTCCGGGACGGAAAACTATGGCTACACCTTC.

This chain joins TRBV9 and TRBJ1-2; weak D call: TRBD1 (6 bases). The CDR3 spans 15 residues. Germline CDR1 reads SGDLS; CDR2 reads YYNGEE. Trimming took 2 bases from V and 8 from J, leaving 19 bases between them. The CDR3, as DNA: TGTGCCAGCAGCGTTGAGGGAAGGGGGGAAAAGGGCTACACCTTC. This gives the protein CASSVEGRGEKGYTF.

The rearrangement links TRBV5-1 to TRBJ1-1, with 9 nucleotides matching TRBD1. The germline CDR1 and CDR2 sequences are SGHRS and YFSETQ. V lost 4 bases to trimming and J lost 3 bases; unmatched junction nucleotides: 16. The CDR3 extends over 18 amino acids. As DNA, the CDR3 is TGCGCCAGCAGCCTGGGAGGACAGGGGCCGTCGACGGACACTGAAGCTTTCTTT. Its translation is CASSLGGQGPSTDTEAFF.

The chain uses TRBV6-5 and TRBJ2-3; D remains unclear. Germline V CDR1 and CDR2: MNHEY, SVGAGI. The CDR3 is 13 amino acids. V dropped 7 bases and J dropped 3 bases, with 11 bases sitting between them. CDR3 amino acids: CASIYPGTDTQYF. CDR3 nucleotides: TGTGCCAGCATCTATCCCGGGACAGATACGCAGTATTTT.

The chain links TRBV18 to TRBJ1-2, with a tentative D call TRBD1 (5 bases). Per the germline V gene, CDR1 is KGHSH and CDR2 is LQKENI. The length of the CDR3 is 14 residues. V was cut by 6 bases and J by 8 bases, with 19 bases left in between. DNA for the CDR3: TGTGCCAGCTCTCCGGGACGGCAAGACGGGGGCTACACCTTC. This sequence encodes CASSPGRQDGGYTF.

A few counts support this clone. The V call is TRBV11-2, the J call TRBJ2-1; 13 bases map to TRBD2. The germline CDR1 and CDR2 sequences are SGHAT and FQNNGV. V dropped 5 bases and J dropped 7; count of bases not matched to a gene: 8. This CDR3 is 16 amino acids long. The CDR3 protein is CASSRLAGGAWNEQFF. The CDR3 coding sequence is TGTGCCAGCAGCCGACTAGCGGGGGGCGCGTGGAATGAGCAGTTCTTC.

The chain couples TRBV6-5 to TRBJ2-5; D might be TRBD1 (5 bases). V was clipped by 7 bases and J by 5 bases, with 11 bases between them. Looked up from germline, CDR1 is MNHEY and CDR2 is SVGAGI. The CDR3 totals 12 residues. The CDR3 DNA follows: TGTGCCAGCAATCCAGGGCGGGAGACCCAGTACTTC. Translation gives CASNPGRETQYF.

This chain joins TRBV7-9 and TRBJ2-1; perhaps TRBD2 as D (5 bases). This CDR3 spans 15 amino acids. V was clipped by 4 bases and J by 6 bases, with 16 bases between them. Germline CDR1 is SEHNR and CDR2 is FQNEAQ (reference sequence). This CDR3 is CASSSMGLGSNEQFF. The CDR3, as DNA: TGTGCCAGCAGCTCGATGGGGTTAGGGAGCAATGAGCAGTTCTTC.

The chain has TRBV6-6 and TRBJ1-2; D possibly corresponds to TRBD1 (6 bases). The CDR3 contains 12 residues. V lost 6 bases and J lost 6, with 11 bases in between. Germline V gives CDR1 MNHNY, CDR2 SVGAGI (reference sequence). CDR3 loop: CASSATGNGYTF. CDR3 nucleotide sequence: TGTGCCAGCAGCGCTACAGGGAATGGCTACACCTTC.

V gene TRBV6-6 combines with J gene TRBJ2-2; 9 nucleotides match TRBD1. V was clipped by 6 bases and J by 4 bases; unmatched bases: 6. This CDR3 comprises 15 residues. The germline V gene has CDR1 MNHNY and CDR2 SVGAGI (reference sequence). The CDR3 spells CASRTGTGFTGELFF. DNA for the CDR3: TGTGCCAGCAGGACCGGGACAGGGTTCACCGGGGAGCTGTTTTTT.

This clone showed up just a few times. The chain links TRBV20-1 to TRBJ1-1; D is ambiguous. Germline values: CDR1 DFQATT, CDR2 SNEGSKA (reference sequence). The V end lost 2 bases, the J end lost 4 bases, and 5 bases lay between the germline ends. The CDR3 contains 11 residues. CDR3 DNA sequence: TGCAGTGCTAGACAGACCACTGAAGCTTTCTTT. Its protein product is CSARQTTEAFF.

V usage is TRBV5-6 and J usage is TRBJ1-1; D remains unclear. V gave up 0 bases and J gave up 0 bases, with 15 bases separating them. Germline V lookup: CDR1 SGHDT, CDR2 YYEEEE. The CDR3 runs 17 residues. The CDR3 loop is CASSLGETRRVNTEAFF. CDR3 DNA: TGTGCCAGCAGCTTGGGCGAGACCCGCCGGGTGAACACTGAAGCTTTCTTT.

The CDR3 nucleotides read TGTGCCAGCAGCACCCAGCGGGGTGGCTACGAGCAGTACTTC. Translating it yields CASSTQRGGYEQYF. The chain is built from TRBV7-2 and TRBJ2-7, with 7 bases matching TRBD2. The junction had 7 bases not matched to a gene; V was cut back by 5 bases and J by 3 bases. Germline-derived CDR1 and CDR2 are SGHTA and FQGNSA. The CDR3 runs to 14 residues. Using reference TRBV7-2 and TRBJ2-7 for the parts outside the CDR3, the full variable domain is GAGVSQSPSNKVTEKGKDVELRCDPISGHTALYWYRQSLGQGLEFLIYFQGNSAPDKSGLPSDRFSAERTGGSVSTLTIQRTQQEDSAVYLCASSTQRGGYEQYFGPGTRLTVT.

The genes are TRBV28 and TRBJ1-1; TRBD1 aligns across 8 bases. This CDR3 region has 15 residues. Per germline, CDR1 MDHEN and CDR2 SYDVKM. The junction had 9 bases not matched to a gene; V was cut back by 4 bases and J by 5 bases. The CDR3 DNA is TGTGCCAGCAGTTCCGGACAGGGATGGTGGACTGAAGCTTTCTTT. It encodes CASSSGQGWWTEAFF.

The chain joins TRBV11-2 to TRBJ2-7; D unresolved. This CDR3 is built from 14 residues. From germline, CDR1 is SGHAT and CDR2 FQNNGV. V gave up 0 bases and J gave up 0 bases, with 6 bases separating them. The CDR3 spells CASSLDAASYEQYF. The CDR3 region has the DNA TGTGCCAGCAGCTTAGACGCAGCCTCCTACGAGCAGTACTTC.

This chain connects TRBV7-9 to TRBJ1-5; 9 bases match TRBD1. The CDR3 has 14 amino acids. Germline V gene lookup returns CDR1 SEHNR and CDR2 FQNEAQ (reference sequence). The V segment lost 4 bases and the J segment 6 bases; nucleotides outside the gene matches: 4. The CDR3 nucleotides are TGTGCCAGCAGCTCACAGGGGGCGGGTCAGCCCCAGCATTTT. Translating gives CASSSQGAGQPQHF.

The V call is TRBV11-2, the J call TRBJ2-1; D possibly matches TRBD1 or TRBD2 (5 bases each). CDR3 size: 15 residues. The V end was cut by 3 bases, the J end by 2 bases, with 11 bases between. Germline V gives CDR1 SGHAT, CDR2 FQNNGV. CDR3 DNA: TGTGCCAGCAGCTTTGGGACCCGAACCTACAATGAGCAGTTCTTC. Its protein is CASSFGTRTYNEQFF.

The rearrangement uses TRBV11-2 and TRBJ2-3; D gene uncertain. The CDR3 contains 16 residues. V was cut by 0 bases and J by 0 bases, with 10 bases left in between. Germline V gene lookup returns CDR1 SGHAT and CDR2 FQNNGV. CDR3 DNA: TGTGCCAGCAGCTTAGACAGCCAGTCTAGCACAGATACGCAGTATTTT. This codes for CASSLDSQSSTDTQYF.

The gene calls are TRBV19 and TRBJ1-2, with D perhaps matching TRBD1 (5 bases). V was pared by 6 bases and J by 1 base, with 9 bases between. The CDR3 covers 13 residues. Germline assignment: CDR1 LNHDA and CDR2 SQIVND (reference sequence). The CDR3 protein is CASRGTDNYGYTF. CDR3 in DNA: TGTGCCAGTAGGGGGACGGATAACTATGGCTACACCTTC.

About this clone itself: This same CDR3 is encoded by further DNA sequences in the sample. This chain joins TRBV5-1 and TRBJ1-2; 7 bases line up with TRBD1. J lost 6 bases, V lost 6 bases, and 11 bases had no gene match. The germline CDR1 and CDR2 sequences are SGHRS and YFSETQ. The CDR3 sequence is 14 residues long. DNA for the CDR3: TGCGCCAGCACTAGGACAGGTTCAACGGATGGCTACACCTTC. Translated: CASTRTGSTDGYTF.